The clone carrying this TCR beta chain was seen more than once but under ten times. Its antigen is not known. The record originates from a study of T cell repertoires in cytomegalovirus infection. The germline CDR1 and CDR2 sequences are LNHNV and YYDKDF (reference sequence). V was clipped by 3 bases and J by 1 base, with 9 bases between them. This CDR3 has 14 amino acids. The study's findings and limits: The ex vivo response was dominated by HLA-C-restricted CMV-specific TCR beta clonotypes.

TCRdb analysed the reads with MiXCR anew, one entry per CDR3 protein. The sample has about 220,000 distinct CDR3 sequences; approximately 40% are singletons. The starting material was CD8+ T cells from cultured PBMCs, obtained from culture after CMV antigen stimulation. V gene TRBV15 combines with J gene TRBJ1-1, with no clear D. This receptor was taken from a human donor in good health (CMV status not recorded). Some clones in this sample may be carry-over from other donors' samples. CDR3 region: CATSSRWQNTEAFF. CDR3 DNA sequence: TGTGCCACCAGCAGTCGTTGGCAGAACACTGAAGCTTTCTTT.